What follows are 22 T cell receptor beta chains derived from one specimen sequenced in a study of identical twins. TCRdb recomputed calls from the 5' RACE reads with MiXCR, one row per CDR3 protein. The profile shows 200,000 to 250,000 distinct CDR3 sequences, roughly 13% of them singletons. The data were also submitted as part of a second study, on yellow fever vaccine responses in identical twins.

Input material: memory (CD45RO+) T cells sorted from blood. The receptors originated from a woman aged 18-29 years in good health.

This clonotype turned up a few times. The chain links TRBV12-3 or TRBV12-4 to TRBJ2-3, with D possibly matching TRBD1 (6 bases). The V end was cut by 8 bases, the J end by 3 bases, with 9 bases between. This CDR3 spans 12 amino acids. CDR3 sequence (DNA): TGTGCCAGCTGGGACAAGACAGATACGCAGTATTTT. It codes for CASWDKTDTQYF.

A remark on this clonotype: At one end the junction does not follow the germline gene, possibly because of a read error. This chain links TRBV18 with TRBJ2-7; D is ambiguous. This CDR3 is 14 amino acids long. Per germline, CDR1 KGHSH and CDR2 LQKENI. The chain's CDR3 is CASSPAPGSYKQYF. CDR3 nucleotides: TGTGCCAGCTCACCAGCGCCTGGCTCCTACAAGCAGTACTTC.

There are a few counts of this clonotype. This chain joins TRBV20-1 and TRBJ2-4, with 8 nucleotides matching TRBD2. The junction had 17 bases not matched to a gene; V was cut back by 6 bases and J by 1 base. This CDR3 has 18 amino acids. Germline lookup yields CDR1 DFQATT and CDR2 SNEGSKA (reference sequence). The CDR3 sequence: CSAQGVLAVGSAKNIQYF. In nucleotides, the CDR3 is TGCAGTGCCCAAGGGGTACTAGCGGTAGGCTCTGCCAAAAACATTCAGTACTTC.

This clonotype was detected ten times or more. The V and J genes are TRBV6-5 and TRBJ2-1; 7 nucleotides line up with TRBD2. Per germline, CDR1 MNHEY and CDR2 SVGAGI. The J segment lost 2 bases and the V segment lost 0 bases, leaving 7 bases of the junction unmatched. This CDR3 contains 17 residues. The DNA for the CDR3 is TGTGCCAGCAGTTACTCGATCGGGGGGTGGCCCTACAATGAGCAGTTCTTC. It encodes CASSYSIGGWPYNEQFF.

The chain couples TRBV20-1 to TRBJ2-1; D may be TRBD1 (5 bases). V shed 3 bases and J shed 0 bases, with 12 bases lying between them. Germline lookup yields CDR1 DFQATT and CDR2 SNEGSKA (reference sequence). The CDR3 has 15 amino acids. This CDR3 reads CSASPRQSSYNEQFF. The CDR3 DNA reads as TGCAGTGCTAGTCCCCGACAGAGCTCCTACAATGAGCAGTTCTTC.

The chain recombines TRBV12-5 with TRBJ2-1; TRBD2 aligns across 13 bases. Germline lookup yields CDR1 LGHNT and CDR2 FRNRAP. Trimming took 4 bases from V and 8 from J; bases not matched to a gene: 8. The CDR3 has 16 amino acids. CDR3 sequence reads: CASGSGTSGGAYEQFF. The CDR3 DNA is TGTGCTAGTGGTTCGGGAACTAGCGGGGGGGCGTATGAGCAGTTCTTC.

This clonotype has more than one count but fewer than ten. The chain is built from TRBV11-1 and TRBJ2-4; D might be TRBD2 (6 bases). V shed 5 bases and J shed 3 bases, with 26 bases lying between them. In germline, CDR1 is SGHAT, CDR2 FQDESV (reference sequence). The CDR3 runs to 19 residues. The CDR3 loop is CASSPTPGPTSGLKNIQYF. The CDR3 DNA reads TGTGCCAGCAGCCCGACCCCCGGACCAACCTCGGGACTCAAAAACATTCAGTACTTC. Full variable domain (remainder filled in from reference TRBV11-1 and TRBJ2-4): EAEVAQSPRYKITEKSQAVAFWCDPISGHATLYWYRQILGQGPELLVQFQDESVVDDSQLPKDRFSAERLKGVDSTLKIQPAELGDSAMYLCASSPTPGPTSGLKNIQYFGAGTRLSVL.

The chain carries TRBV5-1 and TRBJ1-6, with 7 bases matching TRBD1. J gave up 5 bases and V 1 base, and 3 bases lay outside the gene matches. Germline CDR1 is SGHRS and CDR2 is YFSETQ. This CDR3 spans 15 amino acids. CDR3 DNA: TGCGCCAGCAGCTTGTCTGACAGGGATAATTCACCCCTCCACTTT. Its translation is CASSLSDRDNSPLHF.

In its sample, this clonotype was seen many times. The chain joins TRBV20-1 to TRBJ2-3, with D unresolved. The ends were cut back, 5 bases at V and 1 base at J, with 28 bases in the middle. The CDR3 extends over 19 amino acids. Germline CDR1 is DFQATT and CDR2 is SNEGSKA (reference sequence). The CDR3 region has the DNA TGCAGTGCTGAACCCCTGGCGAGCCCTCTAAGGCTCGGCACAGATACGCAGTATTTT. As protein: CSAEPLASPLRLGTDTQYF.

The genes are TRBV5-5 and TRBJ2-5; D gene uncertain. The germline V gene has CDR1 SGHKS and CDR2 YYEKEE (reference sequence). V dropped 1 base and J dropped 2 bases, with 6 bases sitting between them. This CDR3 has 13 residues. The CDR3, as DNA: TGTGCCAGCAGCTTGTTGGGACAAGAGACCCAGTACTTC. It translates to CASSLLGQETQYF. Full variable domain (rest looked up from reference TRBV5-5 and TRBJ2-5): DAGVTQSPTHLIKTRGQQVTLRCSPISGHKSVSWYQQVLGQGPQFIFQYYEKEERGRGNFPDRFSARQFPNYSSELNVNALLLGDSALYLCASSLLGQETQYFGPGTRLLVL.

This clonotype was detected a few times. The V gene is TRBV19, the J gene TRBJ2-6; D not certain. V gave up 3 bases and J gave up 0 bases, with 9 bases separating them. The CDR3 totals 16 residues. Germline V gives CDR1 LNHDA, CDR2 SQIVND (reference sequence). This chain's CDR3 is CASSIVTPSGANVLTF. The CDR3 DNA follows: TGTGCCAGTAGTATTGTGACACCCTCTGGGGCCAACGTCCTGACTTTC.

Ten or more counts support this clonotype. V and J are TRBV12-3 or TRBV12-4 and TRBJ2-2; perhaps TRBD2 as D (7 bases). The CDR3 length is 14 residues. Trimming left V 4 bases short and J 4 bases short, with 10 bases between. In DNA, the CDR3 is TGTGCCAGCAGTTGGGGGGGGCGCACCGGGGAGCTGTTTTTT. This sequence encodes CASSWGGRTGELFF.

This clonotype occurred a few times. The chain employs TRBV5-1 and TRBJ2-2; D is unresolved. Germline V lookup: CDR1 SGHRS, CDR2 YFSETQ. The V gene lost 0 bases and the J gene lost 0 bases, with 3 bases spanning the gap. This CDR3 is 14 amino acids long. CDR3 residues: CASSLVSNTGELFF. Here the CDR3 DNA reads TGCGCCAGCAGCTTGGTTTCGAACACCGGGGAGCTGTTTTTT.

J is TRBJ2-1 and V is TRBV20-1; 11 bases agree with TRBD2. The CDR3 has 14 amino acids. Germline V lookup: CDR1 DFQATT, CDR2 SNEGSKA (reference sequence). J lost 7 bases, V lost 3 bases, and 5 bases had no gene match. The CDR3 is CSASAGTSGNEQFF. In DNA form, the CDR3 reads TGCAGTGCTAGTGCCGGGACTAGCGGAAATGAGCAGTTCTTC.

Of note for this clonotype: An end of the junction differs from the germline gene, which may be a read error. This chain joins TRBV20-1 and TRBJ2-2; TRBD2 matches 13 bases. The CDR3 is made up of 16 amino acids. The germline gives CDR1 DFQATT, CDR2 SNEGSKA (reference sequence). The CDR3 loop is CCAPRTSGSFAGELFF. In DNA form, the CDR3 reads TGCTGTGCTCCAAGGACTAGCGGGAGCTTCGCCGGGGAGCTGTTTTTT.

The chain combines TRBV18 with TRBJ2-5; 10 bases are a match to TRBD2. The V gene end was trimmed by 4 bases and the J gene end by 2 bases; junction bases not matched to a gene: 4. This CDR3 is 15 amino acids long. Germline lookup yields CDR1 KGHSH and CDR2 LQKENI. The CDR3 sequence: CASSQKTSGQETQYF. The CDR3 DNA reads as TGTGCCAGCTCACAAAAGACTAGCGGGCAAGAGACCCAGTACTTC. The complete variable domain, with remaining parts taken from reference TRBV18 and TRBJ2-5, reads NAGVMQNPRHLVRRRGQEARLRCSPMKGHSHVYWYRQLPEEGLKFMVYLQKENIIDESGMPKERFSAEFPKEGPSILRIQQVVRGDSAAYFCASSQKTSGQETQYFGPGTRLLVL.

This chain links TRBV6-2 or TRBV6-3 with TRBJ2-7, with D maybe TRBD2 (6 bases). This CDR3 has 15 amino acids. V was shortened by 6 bases and J by 2 bases, with 17 bases between the two germline ends. CDR1 and CDR2 (germline): MNHEY, SVGEGT. The CDR3 spells CASSLSGGSTYEQYF. DNA of the CDR3: TGTGCCAGCAGCCTTAGCGGAGGGAGCACCTACGAGCAGTACTTC.

This clonotype was found a few times. The V and J genes are TRBV28 and TRBJ1-2, with D hard to call. Looked up from germline, CDR1 is MDHEN and CDR2 is SYDVKM. V lost 2 bases to trimming and J lost 3 bases, with 10 bases between them. The CDR3 spans 14 residues. DNA of the CDR3: TGTGCCAGCAGTTTAGTGGCAGGCCACTATGGCTACACCTTC. It is translated as CASSLVAGHYGYTF.

This clonotype was detected ten times or more. The chain links TRBV6-1 to TRBJ2-7, with D perhaps TRBD2 (5 bases). The CDR3 has 15 residues. V dropped 7 bases and J dropped 0 bases, with 16 bases sitting between them. Germline-derived CDR1 and CDR2 are MNHNS and SASEGT. The CDR3 region has the DNA TGTGCCAGCACCTCTTTAGGAACTAGCTCCTACGAGCAGTACTTC. Protein product: CASTSLGTSSYEQYF.

The chain joins TRBV5-1 to TRBJ2-2, with a weak D call TRBD1 (5 bases). Trimming removed 3 bases from V and 5 bases from J, with 11 bases in between. CDR1 SGHRS and CDR2 YFSETQ come from the germline V gene. There are 14 residues in the CDR3. The CDR3 loop is CASSSTGITGELFF. CDR3 nucleotide sequence: TGCGCCAGCAGCTCAACAGGAATAACCGGGGAGCTGTTTTTT. Full variable domain (missing parts from reference TRBV5-1 and TRBJ2-2): KAGVTQTPRYLIKTRGQQVTLSCSPISGHRSVSWYQQTPGQGLQFLFEYFSETQRNKGNFPGRFSGRQFSNSRSEMNVSTLELGDSALYLCASSSTGITGELFFGEGSRLTVL.

J is TRBJ2-1 and V is TRBV7-6; possible D gene TRBD1, 6 bases. Germline loops: CDR1 SGHVS, CDR2 FNYEAQ. V lost 3 bases and J lost 2, with 8 bases in between. The CDR3 length is 14 residues. CDR3 DNA sequence: TGTGCCAGCAGCTTCCAGGGGCCCTACAATGAGCAGTTCTTC. Translation: CASSFQGPYNEQFF.

There are a few counts of this clonotype. This chain connects TRBV5-6 to TRBJ2-3; maybe TRBD2 (6 bases). The CDR3 consists of 14 residues. The germline V and J ends were trimmed by 1 base and 5 bases, with 11 bases remaining between them. Germline assignment: CDR1 SGHDT and CDR2 YYEEEE. The chain's CDR3 is CASSLRGEEDTQYF. The CDR3, as DNA: TGTGCCAGCAGCTTGAGAGGGGAGGAAGATACGCAGTATTTT.